These 11 T cell receptor beta chains were all obtained from the same sample, sequenced in a study of technical replicates of blood from a few donors. The repertoire was sequenced with immunoSEQ multiplex PCR; TCRdb's copy has only in-frame clones and lacks some. The table shows 60,000 to 90,000 clones, with roughly 96% occurring only once. Sequenced: T cells isolated from PBMCs. Receptors originate from a human donor in good health.

This clone was counted between two and nine times. V usage is TRBV29-1 and J usage is TRBJ1-1; TRBD1 might be the D (5 bases). The CDR3 is 14 amino acids. Germline CDR1 is SQVTM and CDR2 is ANQGSEA. V was cut by 4 bases and J by 2 bases, with 14 bases left in between. The CDR3 nucleotides read TGCAGCGTTGTGGAGGGGATGGCTAACACTGAAGCTTTCTTT. Amino acids: CSVVEGMANTEAFF.

CDR3 sequence: CASSYSGTSGNEQFF. CDR3 DNA sequence: TGTGCCAGCAGTTACTCGGGGACTAGCGGGAATGAGCAGTTCTTC. The gene calls are TRBV6-5 and TRBJ2-1, with TRBD2 matching over 12 bases. Germline V gene data show CDR1 as MNHEY and CDR2 as SVGAGI. Unmatched junction bases numbered 1, after V lost 0 bases and J lost 7 bases. The CDR3 consists of 15 residues.

This chain uses TRBV6-5 with TRBJ2-7, with TRBD1 as a possible D gene (5 bases). This CDR3 has 13 amino acids. Germline V gene sequence: CDR1 MNHEY, CDR2 SVGAGI. Deletions cut 2 bases from V and 2 bases from J, with 7 bases between. CDR3 amino acids: CASSYTDTYEQYF. CDR3 DNA: TGTGCCAGCAGTTACACGGACACCTACGAGCAGTACTTC.

This rearrangement joins TRBV27 to TRBJ1-5; maybe TRBD1 (6 bases). Germline V CDR1 and CDR2: MNHEY, SMNVEV (reference sequence). The length of the CDR3 is 16 residues. Trimming stripped 4 bases from V and 2 bases from J, with 15 bases between. The CDR3 DNA reads TGTGCCAGCAGTTCGAATAGGGGGTCACGCAATCAGCCCCAGCATTTT. Protein sequence: CASSSNRGSRNQPQHF.

This chain joins TRBV10-1 and TRBJ1-1; 7 bases line up with TRBD1. Germline V lookup: CDR1 WNHNN, CDR2 SYGVQD (reference sequence). The CDR3 contains 14 residues. V shed 2 bases and J 7 bases; nucleotides not matched to a gene: 7. CDR3: CASSENYRTGEAFF. CDR3 bases: TGCGCCAGCAGTGAGAACTACAGGACAGGTGAAGCTTTCTTT.

V gene TRBV30 combines with J gene TRBJ1-2; D uncertain. The CDR3 sequence is 18 residues long. Trimming pared 0 bases from V and 3 bases from J, leaving 23 bases between. Per the germline V gene, CDR1 is GTSNPN and CDR2 is SVGIG (reference sequence). The DNA of the CDR3 is TGTGCCTGGAGTGTACTTGGTTTCGGGTTCCCGCTAGACTATGGCTACACCTTC. Translating gives CAWSVLGFGFPLDYGYTF. Variable domain in full (rest from reference TRBV30 and TRBJ1-2): SQTIHQWPATLVQPVGSPLSLECTVEGTSNPNLYWYRQAAGRGLQLLFYSVGIGQISSEVPQNLSASRPQDRQFILSSKKLLLSDSGFYLCAWSVLGFGFPLDYGYTFGSGTRLTVV.

The CDR3 reads CASGLGGMVTYEQYF. As DNA, the CDR3 is TGCGCCAGCGGCCTCGGCGGAATGGTAACCTACGAGCAGTACTTC. The chain joins TRBV5-1 to TRBJ2-7; unclear D gene. The CDR3 runs 15 residues. Germline values: CDR1 SGHRS, CDR2 YFSETQ. The ends were cut back, 7 bases at V and 2 bases at J, with 19 bases in the middle. Full variable domain (rest looked up from reference TRBV5-1 and TRBJ2-7): KAGVTQTPRYLIKTRGQQVTLSCSPISGHRSVSWYQQTPGQGLQFLFEYFSETQRNKGNFPGRFSGRQFSNSRSEMNVSTLELGDSALYLCASGLGGMVTYEQYFGPGTRLTVT.

This chain links TRBV19 with TRBJ1-5; possibly TRBD1 for D (5 bases). This CDR3 contains 13 residues. Germline values: CDR1 LNHDA, CDR2 SQIVND (reference sequence). V dropped 8 bases and J dropped 6 bases, with 14 bases sitting between them. CDR3 bases: TGTGCCAGTTTTGGGGGGAGAGGTCAGCCCCAGCATTTT. Translation gives CASFGGRGQPQHF.

V usage is TRBV6-4 and J usage is TRBJ1-4; D perhaps matches TRBD1 (5 bases). The CDR3 runs to 15 residues. V shed 2 bases and J shed 8 bases, with 15 bases lying between them. The germline V gene encodes CDR1 MRHNA and CDR2 SNTAGT. The CDR3 region is CASSDMTLKGEKLFF. The CDR3 DNA is TGTGCCAGCAGTGACATGACCCTTAAGGGGGAAAAACTGTTTTTT.

This clone has just one count. The DNA of the CDR3 is TGTGCCAGCAGCACGACAGTAGGTCAGCCCCAGCATTTT. Protein product: CASSTTVGQPQHF. The chain carries TRBV7-3 and TRBJ1-5, with a weak D call TRBD1 (5 bases). V lost 5 bases and J 6 bases, leaving 11 bases between the germline ends. CDR3 length equals 13 residues. Germline-derived CDR1 and CDR2 are SGHTA and FQGTGA.

The chain carries TRBV7-7 and TRBJ2-2; D may be TRBD2 (7 bases). This CDR3 spans 17 amino acids. Germline lookup yields CDR1 SSHAT and CDR2 FNYEAQ (reference sequence). V dropped 5 bases and J dropped 1 base, with 17 bases sitting between them. DNA of the CDR3: TGTGCCAGCAGCACCCGTGGGGGGGCGGTGAACACCGGGGAGCTGTTTTTT. This encodes CASSTRGGAVNTGELFF.